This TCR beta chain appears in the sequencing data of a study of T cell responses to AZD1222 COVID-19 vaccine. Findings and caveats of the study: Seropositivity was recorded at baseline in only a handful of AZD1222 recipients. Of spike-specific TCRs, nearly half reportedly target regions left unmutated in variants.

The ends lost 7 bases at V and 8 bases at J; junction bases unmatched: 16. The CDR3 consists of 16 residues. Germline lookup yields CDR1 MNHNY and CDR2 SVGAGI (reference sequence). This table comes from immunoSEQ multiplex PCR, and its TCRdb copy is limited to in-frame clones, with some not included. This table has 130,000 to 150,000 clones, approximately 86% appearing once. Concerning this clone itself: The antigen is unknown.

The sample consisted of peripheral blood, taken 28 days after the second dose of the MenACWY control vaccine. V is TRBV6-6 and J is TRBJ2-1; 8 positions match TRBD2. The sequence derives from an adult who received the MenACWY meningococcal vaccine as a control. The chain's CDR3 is CASTESWSGSSYEQFF. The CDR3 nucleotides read TGTGCCAGCACCGAGAGTTGGAGCGGGAGTTCGTATGAGCAGTTCTTC.